The rows below give T cell receptor beta chains drawn from one sample of a study of identical twins. TCRdb re-called the 5' RACE reads through MiXCR, storing one row per CDR3 protein. The sample has hundreds of thousands of distinct CDR3 sequences, 7.5% seen once. The data were also submitted as part of a second study, on yellow fever vaccine responses in identical twins.

What was sequenced was CD8+ T cells sorted from blood. The receptors shown here come from a woman between 18 and 29 years old in good health. Each CDR3 is given with its conserved first and last residue. The order of the fields is CDR3 protein, CDR3 DNA, J gene, D gene, clone size, V gene. A D gene is named only where the DNA matches it firmly. For some rows the clone size is stated as once, few or many, or as a class when expanded; others skip it.

CDR3 protein: CASSSDQTYEQYF
CDR3 DNA: TGTGCCAGCAGCTCGGACCAAACCTACGAGCAGTACTTC
J gene: TRBJ2-7
D gene: .
clone size: many
V gene: TRBV7-9

CDR3 protein: CASRVGVGTEAFF
CDR3 DNA: TGTGCCAGCAGGGTGGGTGTAGGGACTGAAGCTTTCTTT
J gene: TRBJ1-1
D gene: .
clone size: few
V gene: TRBV6-1

CDR3 protein: CASSLTGGRDSNQPQHF
CDR3 DNA: TGTGCCAGCAGCTTGACGGGGGGGAGGGATAGCAATCAGCCCCAGCATTTT
J gene: TRBJ1-5
D gene: .
clone size: .
V gene: TRBV7-8

CDR3 protein: CASSSTYLRTSGSTDTQYF
CDR3 DNA: TGCGCCAGCAGCTCTACCTACCTAAGGACTAGCGGGAGCACAGATACGCAGTATTTT
J gene: TRBJ2-3
D gene: TRBD2
clone size: many
V gene: TRBV5-1

CDR3 protein: CASSQGSGSLKNIQYF
CDR3 DNA: TGCGCCAGCAGCCAAGGAAGCGGGAGTTTAAAAAACATTCAGTACTTC
J gene: TRBJ2-4
D gene: TRBD2
clone size: .
V gene: TRBV4-1

CDR3 protein: CATSRATGGPETQYF
CDR3 DNA: TGTGCCACCAGCAGAGCTACGGGGGGGCCAGAGACCCAGTACTTC
J gene: TRBJ2-5
D gene: TRBD2
clone size: .
V gene: TRBV15

CDR3 protein: CASRSLRDRGTDEQFF
CDR3 DNA: TGTGCCAGCCGGTCTCTGCGGGACAGGGGGACCGATGAGCAGTTCTTC
J gene: TRBJ2-1
D gene: TRBD1
clone size: many
V gene: TRBV6-2/TRBV6-3

CDR3 protein: CSARGLAGGNEQFF
CDR3 DNA: TGCAGTGCTAGAGGACTAGCGGGAGGTAATGAGCAGTTCTTC
J gene: TRBJ2-1
D gene: TRBD2
clone size: .
V gene: TRBV20-1

CDR3 protein: CASSQNSGRGYEQYF
CDR3 DNA: TGCGCCAGCAGCCAGAATAGCGGGAGGGGTTACGAGCAGTACTTC
J gene: TRBJ2-7
D gene: TRBD2
clone size: .
V gene: TRBV4-1

CDR3 protein: CSANQEGRVYETQYF
CDR3 DNA: TGCAGTGCTAATCAGGAGGGGCGCGTTTATGAGACCCAGTACTTC
J gene: TRBJ2-5
D gene: .
clone size: few
V gene: TRBV20-1

CDR3 protein: CASSLSGSNYGYTF
CDR3 DNA: TGTGCCAGCAGTTTATCAGGGAGTAACTATGGCTACACCTTC
J gene: TRBJ1-2
D gene: .
clone size: few
V gene: TRBV28

CDR3 protein: CSVEVWGESYNEQFF
CDR3 DNA: TGCAGCGTTGAAGTATGGGGGGAGTCATACAATGAGCAGTTCTTC
J gene: TRBJ2-1
D gene: .
clone size: few
V gene: TRBV29-1

CDR3 protein: CASSLRSSYNEQFF
CDR3 DNA: TGTGCCAGCAGCTTACGAAGCTCCTACAATGAGCAGTTCTTC
J gene: TRBJ2-1
D gene: .
clone size: many
V gene: TRBV13

CDR3 protein: CATSDNGADQETQYF
CDR3 DNA: TGTGCCACCAGTGACAACGGGGCTGACCAAGAGACCCAGTACTTC
J gene: TRBJ2-5
D gene: .
clone size: many
V gene: TRBV24-1

CDR3 protein: CASSQDRSSGNTIYF
CDR3 DNA: TGCGCCAGCAGCCAAGATAGGAGCTCTGGAAACACCATATATTTT
J gene: TRBJ1-3
D gene: .
clone size: few
V gene: TRBV4-1

CDR3 protein: CSVGGEQFF
CDR3 DNA: TGCAGCGTTGGGGGTGAGCAGTTCTTC
J gene: TRBJ2-1
D gene: .
clone size: many
V gene: TRBV29-1

CDR3 protein: CSPRGRANYNEQFF
CDR3 DNA: TGCAGCCCCCGGGGGAGAGCAAACTACAATGAGCAGTTCTTC
J gene: TRBJ2-1
D gene: .
clone size: few
V gene: TRBV20-1

CDR3 protein: CASSSNPDRDEETQYF
CDR3 DNA: TGTGCCAGCAGCTCAAACCCGGACAGGGACGAAGAGACCCAGTACTTC
J gene: TRBJ2-5
D gene: TRBD1
clone size: few
V gene: TRBV7-9

CDR3 protein: CASSVPPLPDTQYF
CDR3 DNA: TGTGCCAGCAGTGTGCCCCCCCTCCCAGATACGCAGTATTTT
J gene: TRBJ2-3
D gene: .
clone size: .
V gene: TRBV6-1

CDR3 protein: CASSPLGSGETQYF
CDR3 DNA: TGTGCCAGCAGTCCCCTCGGGAGTGGAGAGACCCAGTACTTC
J gene: TRBJ2-5
D gene: .
clone size: few
V gene: TRBV28

CDR3 protein: CASSLRRDFEGEQYF
CDR3 DNA: TGCGCCAGCAGCCTAAGAAGAGATTTCGAAGGCGAGCAGTACTTC
J gene: TRBJ2-7
D gene: .
clone size: many
V gene: TRBV5-1

CDR3 protein: CASSEYGVINEQFF
CDR3 DNA: TGTGCCAGCAGTGAGTACGGAGTTATCAATGAGCAGTTCTTC
J gene: TRBJ2-1
D gene: .
clone size: few
V gene: TRBV2

CDR3 protein: CASSLATGAGEKLFF
CDR3 DNA: TGTGCCAGCAGCTTAGCAACAGGAGCAGGTGAAAAACTGTTTTTT
J gene: TRBJ1-4
D gene: .
clone size: few
V gene: TRBV7-9

CDR3 protein: CSARDPRQDRTEQFF
CDR3 DNA: TGCAGTGCTAGAGATCCCCGACAGGACCGCACTGAGCAGTTCTTC
J gene: TRBJ2-1
D gene: .
clone size: few
V gene: TRBV20-1

CDR3 protein: CASSLGGEIVAFF
CDR3 DNA: TGTGCCAGCAGCTTAGGTGGGGAGATAGTAGCTTTCTTT
J gene: TRBJ1-1
D gene: .
clone size: few
V gene: TRBV7-6

CDR3 protein: CSVEGRNTEAFF
CDR3 DNA: TGCAGCGTTGAGGGGAGAAACACTGAAGCTTTCTTT
J gene: TRBJ1-1
D gene: .
clone size: many
V gene: TRBV29-1

CDR3 protein: CASSLAQGANTGELFF
CDR3 DNA: TGTGCCAGCAGCTTAGCACAGGGGGCGAACACCGGGGAGCTGTTTTTT
J gene: TRBJ2-2
D gene: TRBD1
clone size: few
V gene: TRBV7-9

CDR3 protein: CASSFTGGNTEAFF
CDR3 DNA: TGTGCCAGCAGTTTTACAGGGGGCAACACTGAAGCTTTCTTT
J gene: TRBJ1-1
D gene: TRBD1
clone size: .
V gene: TRBV12-3/TRBV12-4

CDR3 protein: CASGGPNTGELFF
CDR3 DNA: TGTGCCTCCGGTGGGCCGAACACCGGGGAGCTGTTTTTT
J gene: TRBJ2-2
D gene: .
clone size: .
V gene: TRBV7-6

CDR3 protein: CASSVDREKLFF
CDR3 DNA: TGTGCCAGCAGCGTCGACAGGGAAAAACTGTTTTTT
J gene: TRBJ1-4
D gene: .
clone size: many
V gene: TRBV7-9

CDR3 protein: CASSLAKDRYYEQYF
CDR3 DNA: TGTGCCAGCAGCTTAGCGAAGGACAGATACTACGAGCAGTACTTC
J gene: TRBJ2-7
D gene: .
clone size: many
V gene: TRBV7-6

CDR3 protein: CASIGRTNTEAFF
CDR3 DNA: TGTGCCAGCATTGGCAGAACGAACACTGAAGCTTTCTTT
J gene: TRBJ1-1
D gene: .
clone size: many
V gene: TRBV11-2

CDR3 protein: CASSDSGGANEQFF
CDR3 DNA: TGTGCCAGCAGTGACAGCGGGGGGGCCAATGAGCAGTTCTTC
J gene: TRBJ2-1
D gene: TRBD2
clone size: many
V gene: TRBV6-4

CDR3 protein: CASRNSFGLFF
CDR3 DNA: TGTGCCAGCAGAAACTCGTTTGGGCTGTTTTTT
J gene: TRBJ2-2
D gene: .
clone size: few
V gene: TRBV6-5

CDR3 protein: CASRGSASGFLGDTQYF
CDR3 DNA: TGTGCCTCAAGGGGGTCGGCTAGCGGGTTCCTTGGAGATACGCAGTATTTT
J gene: TRBJ2-3
D gene: TRBD2
clone size: many
V gene: TRBV7-8

CDR3 protein: CASNDRGNGLTGELFF
CDR3 DNA: TGCGCCAGCAACGACCGGGGTAACGGGCTCACCGGGGAGCTGTTTTTT
J gene: TRBJ2-2
D gene: .
clone size: .
V gene: TRBV10-1

CDR3 protein: CASSLEGGGSEQFF
CDR3 DNA: TGTGCCAGCAGCTTAGAAGGGGGCGGCAGTGAGCAGTTCTTC
J gene: TRBJ2-1
D gene: TRBD1
clone size: .
V gene: TRBV7-9

CDR3 protein: CASSFLRDRAYNEQFF
CDR3 DNA: TGTGCCAGCAGTTTCCTCCGGGACAGGGCTTACAATGAGCAGTTCTTC
J gene: TRBJ2-1
D gene: TRBD1
clone size: many
V gene: TRBV12-3/TRBV12-4

CDR3 protein: CASSPAYGWDEQFF
CDR3 DNA: TGTGCCAGCTCACCGGCTTACGGGTGGGATGAGCAGTTCTTC
J gene: TRBJ2-1
D gene: .
clone size: .
V gene: TRBV18

CDR3 protein: CASSPRDSAGWETQYF
CDR3 DNA: TGTGCCAGCAGCCCCCGGGACAGTGCGGGATGGGAGACCCAGTACTTC
J gene: TRBJ2-5
D gene: .
clone size: few
V gene: TRBV14

CDR3 protein: CASSFRAGANVLTF
CDR3 DNA: TGTGCCAGCAGCTTCAGGGCTGGGGCCAACGTCCTGACTTTC
J gene: TRBJ2-6
D gene: .
clone size: few
V gene: TRBV7-8

CDR3 protein: CASSEYILVSGGTDTQYF
CDR3 DNA: TGTGCCAGCAGTGAATATATTCTAGTTTCTGGGGGCACAGATACGCAGTATTTT
J gene: TRBJ2-3
D gene: .
clone size: many
V gene: TRBV25-1

CDR3 protein: CASSYSVGDSEGAFF
CDR3 DNA: TGTGCCAGCAGTTACTCTGTTGGGGACAGTGAGGGAGCTTTCTTT
J gene: TRBJ1-1
D gene: TRBD1
clone size: .
V gene: TRBV6-5

CDR3 protein: CASSSESDRVLEQYF
CDR3 DNA: TGTGCCAGCAGCTCGGAGTCGGACAGGGTCCTCGAGCAGTACTTC
J gene: TRBJ2-7
D gene: TRBD1
clone size: many
V gene: TRBV7-9

CDR3 protein: CASSLPGVTEAFF
CDR3 DNA: TGTGCCAGCAGCCTCCCCGGGGTAACTGAAGCTTTCTTT
J gene: TRBJ1-1
D gene: .
clone size: .
V gene: TRBV7-9

CDR3 protein: CASSDSPYYEQYF
CDR3 DNA: TGTGCCAGCAGTGATTCGCCATACTACGAGCAGTACTTC
J gene: TRBJ2-7
D gene: .
clone size: .
V gene: TRBV2

CDR3 protein: CASSWDDFYNEQFF
CDR3 DNA: TGTGCCAGCAGCTGGGACGACTTCTACAATGAGCAGTTCTTC
J gene: TRBJ2-1
D gene: .
clone size: many
V gene: TRBV21-1

CDR3 protein: CASSSTRGGTGELFF
CDR3 DNA: TGTGCCAGCAGTTCCACAAGAGGGGGCACCGGGGAGCTGTTTTTT
J gene: TRBJ2-2
D gene: .
clone size: many
V gene: TRBV28

CDR3 protein: CASSLVAGGPKAETQYF
CDR3 DNA: TGTGCCAGCAGCTTAGTGGCGGGGGGGCCAAAGGCAGAGACCCAGTACTTC
J gene: TRBJ2-5
D gene: TRBD2
clone size: few
V gene: TRBV13

CDR3 protein: CASSLPSDRARSYNEQFF
CDR3 DNA: TGTGCCAGCAGTCTCCCCTCCGACAGGGCGCGATCCTACAATGAGCAGTTCTTC
J gene: TRBJ2-1
D gene: TRBD1
clone size: .
V gene: TRBV6-1

CDR3 protein: CASSLRLAGGPEQVTGELFF
CDR3 DNA: TGTGCCAGCAGCCTTAGACTAGCGGGGGGACCTGAACAAGTCACCGGGGAGCTGTTTTTT
J gene: TRBJ2-2
D gene: TRBD2
clone size: .
V gene: TRBV28

CDR3 protein: CSARDFDRPGPGGGYTF
CDR3 DNA: TGCAGTGCTAGAGATTTTGATCGCCCCGGGCCGGGAGGAGGCTACACCTTC
J gene: TRBJ1-2
D gene: .
clone size: few
V gene: TRBV20-1